Listed below are T cell receptor beta chains from one sample, sequenced in a study of blood T cell repertoires in COVID-19. Some clones are missing from TCRdb's copy, which holds only in-frame ones; the method was immunoSEQ multiplex PCR. The table lists roughly 50,000 clones, around nine tenths of them singletons. Sequencing was done on a sample of peripheral blood. The source of these receptors is a man between 70 and 80 years old with acute or convalescent COVID-19. Each CDR3 is given without its conserved first and last residue. The order of the fields is D gene, J gene, V gene, CDR3 protein. The D gene is left open where the match is weak.

d_gene: -; j_gene: TRBJ2-5; v_gene: TRBV11-3; CDR3aa: ASSLGRRGAGETQY
d_gene: TRBD2; j_gene: TRBJ2-2; v_gene: TRBV6-5; CDR3aa: ASSYSGGGNTGELF
d_gene: -; j_gene: TRBJ1-2; v_gene: TRBV5-8; CDR3aa: ASSPTLNYGYT
d_gene: -; j_gene: TRBJ2-3; v_gene: TRBV19; CDR3aa: ASGVYLRDTQY
d_gene: TRBD1; j_gene: TRBJ1-5; v_gene: TRBV19; CDR3aa: ASSSRDRGTLSNQPQH
d_gene: -; j_gene: TRBJ2-6; v_gene: TRBV7-2; CDR3aa: ASSLVRAGANVLT
d_gene: -; j_gene: TRBJ1-2; v_gene: TRBV11-2; CDR3aa: ASSLNPTDFYGYT
d_gene: -; j_gene: TRBJ2-5; v_gene: TRBV11-3; CDR3aa: ASSPQGGETQY
d_gene: TRBD1; j_gene: TRBJ1-4; v_gene: TRBV14; CDR3aa: ASSQRTTGGLF
d_gene: -; j_gene: TRBJ1-5; v_gene: TRBV30; CDR3aa: AWSRRATASGNQPQH
d_gene: -; j_gene: TRBJ1-5; v_gene: TRBV6-5; CDR3aa: ASSAGPNQPQH
d_gene: TRBD1; j_gene: TRBJ1-2; v_gene: TRBV27; CDR3aa: ASSIGTGNGYT
d_gene: -; j_gene: TRBJ2-7; v_gene: TRBV30; CDR3aa: AWSVGTTYEQY
d_gene: -; j_gene: TRBJ1-1; v_gene: TRBV23-1; CDR3aa: ASSRAEHTEAF
d_gene: TRBD1; j_gene: TRBJ1-6; v_gene: TRBV6-5; CDR3aa: ASSQGQERASPLH
d_gene: TRBD2; j_gene: TRBJ2-3; v_gene: TRBV6-5; CDR3aa: ASSAGTSGTDTQY
d_gene: -; j_gene: TRBJ2-5; v_gene: TRBV7-8; CDR3aa: ASSLGLDYGETQY
d_gene: TRBD1; j_gene: TRBJ1-6; v_gene: TRBV19; CDR3aa: ASSVQGAAPGGNSPLH
d_gene: TRBD1; j_gene: TRBJ2-7; v_gene: TRBV3-1/TRBV3-2; CDR3aa: ASSRAGTGNYEQY
d_gene: -; j_gene: TRBJ2-7; v_gene: TRBV7-2; CDR3aa: ASSLDDSAGEQY
d_gene: -; j_gene: TRBJ2-3; v_gene: TRBV7-3; CDR3aa: ASSLEGVSTDTQY
d_gene: -; j_gene: TRBJ2-1; v_gene: TRBV29-1; CDR3aa: SQGSGYSYNEQF
d_gene: -; j_gene: TRBJ1-2; v_gene: TRBV5-3; CDR3aa: ARSLETLGYGYT
d_gene: -; j_gene: TRBJ1-1; v_gene: TRBV27; CDR3aa: ASSLGRNTEAF
d_gene: -; j_gene: TRBJ1-1; v_gene: TRBV19; CDR3aa: ASSIQKRGGTFNTEAF
d_gene: TRBD1; j_gene: TRBJ2-7; v_gene: TRBV9; CDR3aa: ASSVAGPPGTGVYEQY
d_gene: TRBD2; j_gene: TRBJ2-1; v_gene: TRBV11-2; CDR3aa: ASSPIRGGVFRSYNEQF
d_gene: -; j_gene: TRBJ2-3; v_gene: TRBV18; CDR3aa: ASSPLSGTSTDTQY
d_gene: TRBD1; j_gene: TRBJ2-3; v_gene: TRBV7-9; CDR3aa: ASSLDRGLGDTQY
d_gene: -; j_gene: TRBJ1-3; v_gene: TRBV28; CDR3aa: ASSTGYSGNTIY
d_gene: TRBD1; j_gene: TRBJ2-2; v_gene: TRBV4-3; CDR3aa: ASSQLEGQGSRWLF
d_gene: TRBD1; j_gene: TRBJ2-1; v_gene: TRBV9; CDR3aa: ASSVGTGIYNEQF
d_gene: -; j_gene: TRBJ1-2; v_gene: TRBV27; CDR3aa: ASSLDSHYGYT
d_gene: -; j_gene: TRBJ1-6; v_gene: TRBV28; CDR3aa: ASSFLGSSYNSPLH
d_gene: TRBD2; j_gene: TRBJ2-3; v_gene: TRBV9; CDR3aa: ASSVGLAGALTDTQY
d_gene: TRBD2; j_gene: TRBJ2-3; v_gene: TRBV7-2; CDR3aa: ASSFLAGGGRADTQY
d_gene: -; j_gene: TRBJ1-6; v_gene: TRBV6-5; CDR3aa: ASSPDGSNSPLH
d_gene: -; j_gene: TRBJ1-2; v_gene: TRBV28; CDR3aa: ASSSRPRAYGYT
d_gene: TRBD2; j_gene: TRBJ2-7; v_gene: TRBV9; CDR3aa: ASSVEGTSSYEQY
d_gene: TRBD1; j_gene: TRBJ2-7; v_gene: TRBV18; CDR3aa: ASSPGQGTYEQY
d_gene: TRBD1; j_gene: TRBJ2-7; v_gene: TRBV6-5; CDR3aa: ASRGTGGSYEQY
d_gene: -; j_gene: TRBJ2-5; v_gene: TRBV11-2; CDR3aa: ASSMTRHQETQY
d_gene: TRBD2; j_gene: TRBJ2-3; v_gene: TRBV29-1; CDR3aa: SVGRGGSSDTQY
d_gene: -; j_gene: TRBJ2-7; v_gene: TRBV7-2; CDR3aa: ASSVIAEQY
d_gene: TRBD2; j_gene: TRBJ2-7; v_gene: TRBV28; CDR3aa: ASMGLAGRDEQY
d_gene: -; j_gene: TRBJ1-3; v_gene: TRBV29-1; CDR3aa: SVATGNGNTIY
d_gene: -; j_gene: TRBJ2-7; v_gene: TRBV28; CDR3aa: ASRIGTYYEQY
d_gene: -; j_gene: TRBJ1-6; v_gene: TRBV10-3; CDR3aa: AVQEQGYSPLH
d_gene: -; j_gene: TRBJ1-5; v_gene: TRBV7-2; CDR3aa: ASSLERRGKQPQH